These T cell receptor beta chains were read from a single sample in a study of post-analysis software for immune sequencing data. MiXCR, applied by TCRdb to the PCR reads, yields one record per CDR3 protein. The sample lists hundreds of thousands of distinct CDR3 sequences; 59% were seen once. Input material: blood. The receptors stem from a girl aged 2-9 years with multiple sclerosis. Both conserved end residues are part of each CDR3. A D gene is named only where the DNA matches it firmly. Not every row has a clone size; where given, it reads once, few, many or a size class.

TRBJ2-7 TRBV29-1 NA TRBD2 TGCAGCGTTGTAGGACTAGCGGTCCAGTACTTC CSVVGLAVQYF
TRBJ2-1 TRBV20-1 NA NA TGCAGTGCTAGAGACCCGGGCCCCCGTAGCAATGAGCAGTTCTTC CSARDPGPRSNEQFF
TRBJ2-3 TRBV7-9 few NA TGTGCCAGCAGCTTAGGGGACCAGAGCACAGATACGCAGTATTTT CASSLGDQSTDTQYF
TRBJ2-3 TRBV7-2 many TRBD1 TGTGCCAGCAGCGCACGACAGGGGGGAAGCACAGATACGCAGTATTTT CASSARQGGSTDTQYF
TRBJ1-2 TRBV10-3 NA NA TGTGCCATCAGTGAGTTGAATGTAGTGGATGGCTACACCTTC CAISELNVVDGYTF
TRBJ2-3 TRBV7-2 NA NA TGTGCCAGCAGCTTGGAGGCTTCTAGCACAGATACGCAGTATTTT CASSLEASSTDTQYF
TRBJ2-7 TRBV5-1 few NA TGCGCCAGCAGCTTGTCCGGGACACCGGTCGACGAGCAGTACTTC CASSLSGTPVDEQYF
TRBJ2-3 TRBV7-9 NA NA TGTGCCAGCAGCTCAACGAAGTTGTCAAAACCTAGCACAGATACGCAGTATTTT CASSSTKLSKPSTDTQYF
TRBJ1-2 TRBV7-2 NA NA TGTGCCAGCAGCTCGAACGTCTATGGCTACACCTTC CASSSNVYGYTF
TRBJ2-1 TRBV20-1 NA TRBD2 TGCAGTGCTAGAGGCCTAGGGCTAGCGGTCTACAATGAGCAGTTCTTC CSARGLGLAVYNEQFF
TRBJ2-5 TRBV7-2 once TRBD2 TGTGCCAGCAGAAAAGTATCGGTAGCGGGAGAGGAGACCCAGTACTTC CASRKVSVAGEETQYF
TRBJ2-7 TRBV10-1 NA NA TGCGCCAGCAGTGACTCCGGCCTCTCTTACGAGCAGTACTTC CASSDSGLSYEQYF
TRBJ2-1 TRBV6-2/TRBV6-3 NA NA TGTGCCAGCAGTTACTCCGGGAACAATGAGCAGTTCTTC CASSYSGNNEQFF
TRBJ2-1 TRBV2 once NA TGTGCCAGCACTACGGACGCCTCATCCTACAATGAGCAGTTCTTC CASTTDASSYNEQFF
TRBJ2-1 TRBV6-7 NA TRBD2 TGTGCCAGCAGTTACCTGTTTAGCGGGGGGGCCTATGAGCAGTTCTTC CASSYLFSGGAYEQFF
TRBJ2-7 TRBV11-2 few NA TGTGCCAGCACCGACCCAAAAGCAGCCTACGAGCAGTACTTC CASTDPKAAYEQYF
TRBJ2-7 TRBV20-1 NA TRBD2 TGCAGTGCTAGAGATACTAGCGGGAAGCGGTACGAGCAGTACTTC CSARDTSGKRYEQYF
TRBJ2-6 TRBV5-1 NA NA TGCGCCAGCAGCTTTGGGCACGTCTCTGGGGCCAACGTCCTGACTTTC CASSFGHVSGANVLTF
TRBJ2-5 TRBV6-2/TRBV6-3 NA NA TGTGTCAGCAGTTACTCGAAGTCCGGGGCCGCCTACGAGCAGTGCTTC CVSSYSKSGAAYEQCF
TRBJ2-1 TRBV13 NA NA TGTGCCAGCAGTTCAATGGACGTCAGCTCCTACAATGAGCAGTTCTTC CASSSMDVSSYNEQFF
TRBJ2-7 TRBV20-1 NA NA TGCAGTGCTAGAGGGGGGTTAGATTCCTACGAGCAGTACTTC CSARGGLDSYEQYF
TRBJ2-1 TRBV29-1 few NA TGCAGCGTTGAGTACCTAGCGCATGAGCAGTTCTTC CSVEYLAHEQFF
TRBJ2-1 TRBV7-9 NA TRBD2 TGTGCCAGCAGCTTGGTCCCGCAGACTAGCGGGGATCAGTATGAGCAGTTCTTC CASSLVPQTSGDQYEQFF
TRBJ2-3 TRBV12-3/TRBV12-4 NA NA TGTGCCAGCAGTTTAAACCCAGATACGCAGTATTTT CASSLNPDTQYF
TRBJ1-2 TRBV29-1 few TRBD1 TGCAGCGGGGTCCAGACAGGGGGCGCTTTCGGAGGGGGCTACACCTTC CSGVQTGGAFGGGYTF
TRBJ1-1 TRBV6-2/TRBV6-3 NA NA TGTGCCAGCAGTTATTCGCCCGGGGTGGGCGGCACTGAAGCTTTCTTT CASSYSPGVGGTEAFF
TRBJ2-4 TRBV27 NA TRBD1 TGTGCCAGCAGTTCCAGTGGAGGGACAGGGGCACGAGTCCAGTACTTC CASSSSGGTGARVQYF
TRBJ2-4 TRBV9 NA NA TGTGCCAGCAGCGTAAGAGGGGCGCAGGTTGGGGACATTCAGTACTTC CASSVRGAQVGDIQYF
TRBJ2-5 TRBV29-1 NA NA TGCAGCGATAGGACAGCGCAAGAGACCCAGTACTTC CSDRTAQETQYF
TRBJ2-5 TRBV12-3/TRBV12-4 few NA TGTGCCAGCACCGAGGGGACGCTGAAGACCCAGTACTTC CASTEGTLKTQYF
TRBJ2-7 TRBV6-2/TRBV6-3 NA TRBD2 TGTGCCAGCAGCCCCTCCGGGACTAGCGGCTCCTACGAGCAGTACTTC CASSPSGTSGSYEQYF
TRBJ2-7 TRBV20-1 NA NA TGCAGTGCTAGAGATAAGCCCCAGTGGAGGTCCTACGAGCAGTACTTC CSARDKPQWRSYEQYF
TRBJ2-5 TRBV29-1 few TRBD2 TGCAGCGTTGGACTAGCGGAAGAGACCCAGTACTTC CSVGLAEETQYF
TRBJ2-7 TRBV4-1 once TRBD2 TGCGCCAGCAGCCAAGATCGGATAGCGGGAACGCAGTACTTC CASSQDRIAGTQYF
TRBJ2-7 TRBV27 NA NA TGTGCCAGCATCATAAACGCAGGCTATGGGGAGCAGTACTTC CASIINAGYGEQYF
TRBJ1-4 TRBV7-9 NA NA TGTGCCAGCAGCTTAGGGCAGGGGAAGGCAACTAATGAAAAACTGTTTTTT CASSLGQGKATNEKLFF
TRBJ2-3 TRBV29-1 NA NA TGCAGCGCGGGACTCCCAAGGTCCGATACGCAGTATTTT CSAGLPRSDTQYF
TRBJ2-5 TRBV5-1 NA NA TGCGCCAGCAGCCCCCGGAGTAGCGGTGCGCAAGAGACCCAGTACTTC CASSPRSSGAQETQYF
TRBJ2-5 TRBV7-2 NA NA TGTGCCAGCCCGGCTCCTCAGGGCCAAGAGACCCAGTACTTC CASPAPQGQETQYF
TRBJ1-1 TRBV5-6 NA NA TGTGCCAGCAGCACCGACTGGTCTGAAGCTTTCTTT CASSTDWSEAFF
TRBJ2-7 TRBV10-1 NA NA TGCGCCAGCAGTGAGTCTGGGGGGCAGGGCTACGAGCAGTACTTC CASSESGGQGYEQYF
TRBJ2-5 TRBV28 NA NA TGTGCCAGCAGTCCAGCTGGTTTGGGGCAGTACTTC CASSPAGLGQYF
TRBJ1-5 TRBV6-5 once NA TGTGCCAGCGGGGGGCTCCATAGCAATCAGCCCCAGCATTTT CASGGLHSNQPQHF
TRBJ2-1 TRBV7-2 NA NA TGTGCCAGCAGCTTAGGCCCAGGGGAGAGTTTAAAGTCTCAGTTCTTC CASSLGPGESLKSQFF
TRBJ2-5 TRBV6-2/TRBV6-3 NA TRBD2 TGTGCCAGCAGTTACACAGCGGGAGGGGAGCAGTACTTC CASSYTAGGEQYF
TRBJ2-1 TRBV20-1 few NA TGCAGTGCTACAGACCCCCGGACGTGGAATGAGCAGTTCTTC CSATDPRTWNEQFF
TRBJ1-2 TRBV20-1 NA NA TGCAGTGCTTCCCCAGGACTCCCCAATTACACCTTC CSASPGLPNYTF
TRBJ2-1 TRBV7-2 NA TRBD2 TGTGCCAGCAGCCAACACCGGTGGAGCGGGAGGTTCTATGAGCAGTTCTTC CASSQHRWSGRFYEQFF
TRBJ2-1 TRBV25-1 NA NA TGTGCCAGCATGTTGTCGGCTTACAATGAGCAGTTCTTC CASMLSAYNEQFF
TRBJ2-5 TRBV30 NA NA TGTGCCCAGAACATAGGGGAGACCCAGTACTTC CAQNIGETQYF